One sample yielded the 30 T cell receptor beta chains listed below, sequenced in a study of response to subunit inactivated influenza vaccine. TCRdb re-called the RT-PCR reads with MiXCR, one entry per CDR3 protein. The table shows about 540,000 distinct CDR3 sequences, with 20% to 25% occurring only once. The sample was also linked to a second study, of T cells expressing NK-cell markers. That source adds: 5'RACE template switching with UMIs produced the TCR beta cDNA.

Source: CD4+ T cells sorted from PBMCs, taken less than 13 days after vaccination. These receptors originate from a man in his forties or fifties who received an inactivated influenza vaccine.

This clonotype was seen more than once but under ten times. J is TRBJ2-4 and V is TRBV28; 7 bases are a match to TRBD2. Germline V gene data show CDR1 as MDHEN and CDR2 as SYDVKM. This CDR3 is 15 amino acids long. Trimming removed 2 bases from V and 4 bases from J; junction bases left unmatched: 5. For the CDR3, the DNA is TGTGCCAGCAGTTTAAGATCTAGCGGAAAAAACATTCAGTACTTC. The encoded protein is CASSLRSSGKNIQYF.

The gene calls are TRBV3-1 and TRBJ1-2, with 10 bases fitting TRBD1. The CDR3 sequence is 14 residues long. The germline gives CDR1 LGHDT, CDR2 YNNKEL (reference sequence). The J segment lost 5 bases and the V segment lost 4 bases, leaving 4 bases of the junction unmatched. The CDR3 nucleotides read TGTGCCAGCAGCCCCGGGACAGGGGCGTATGGCTACACCTTC. It encodes CASSPGTGAYGYTF.

The J gene is TRBJ1-4, the V gene TRBV27; 11 bases fit TRBD1. The length of the CDR3 is 17 residues. CDR1 MNHEY and CDR2 SMNVEV come from the germline V gene (reference sequence). Losses at the gene ends were 6 bases for V and 6 bases for J; bases not matched to a gene: 12. DNA for the CDR3: TGTGCCAGCAGAACAGCCGACGGGACAGGGGGAGATGAAAAACTGTTTTTT. It specifies CASRTADGTGGDEKLFF.

The CDR3 reads CASRGLRGGYEQYF. The CDR3 DNA follows: TGTGCCAGCCGGGGCCTCCGGGGTGGCTACGAGCAGTACTTC. The rearrangement joins TRBV27 to TRBJ2-7, with D perhaps being TRBD1 or TRBD2 (5 bases each). Deletions cut 8 bases from V and 3 bases from J, with 17 bases between. CDR1 MNHEY and CDR2 SMNVEV come from the germline V gene (reference sequence). The CDR3 length is 14 residues.

This CDR3 is CASSGPGIGNYEQYF. The DNA for the CDR3 is TGTGCCAGCAGCGGCCCAGGGATAGGGAACTACGAGCAGTACTTC. The rearrangement joins TRBV28 to TRBJ2-7; the D gene is possibly TRBD1 (5 bases). This CDR3 has 15 residues. CDR1 and CDR2 from the germline V gene are MDHEN and SYDVKM. V lost 6 bases and J 3 bases, leaving 18 bases between the germline ends.

V gene TRBV6-2 or TRBV6-3 combines with J gene TRBJ2-7, with D uncertain. CDR1 is MNHEY and CDR2 is SVGEGT in the germline V gene. V lost 6 bases and J 3 bases, leaving 9 bases between the germline ends. This CDR3 contains 12 residues. CDR3 sequence reads: CASSKEVYEQYF. DNA for the CDR3: TGTGCCAGCAGCAAGGAAGTCTACGAGCAGTACTTC.

The CDR3 coding sequence is TGCGCCAGCAGCTTGGTCCAGGCGAACACCGGGGAGCTGTTTTTT. This sequence encodes CASSLVQANTGELFF. The chain carries TRBV5-1 and TRBJ2-2; no firm D call. The V and J ends lost 0 bases and 0 bases respectively, with 6 bases between them. This CDR3 has 15 residues. Germline V lookup: CDR1 SGHRS, CDR2 YFSETQ.

The chain employs TRBV20-1 and TRBJ2-2; 7 nucleotides align to TRBD1. The V and J ends lost 7 bases and 1 base, in that order; junction bases with no gene match: 3. The CDR3 runs to 13 residues. Germline V lookup: CDR1 DFQATT, CDR2 SNEGSKA (reference sequence). Written as DNA, the CDR3 is TGCAGTGGGCAGGGGGAGAACACCGGGGAGCTGTTTTTT. It codes for CSGQGENTGELFF.

V gene TRBV9 combines with J gene TRBJ2-1; 13 bases are shared with TRBD2. J lost 3 bases, V lost 2 bases, and 8 bases had no gene match. The CDR3 loop spans 18 amino acids. Germline V lookup: CDR1 SGDLS, CDR2 YYNGEE. The CDR3, as DNA: TGTGCCAGCAGCGTGTGGACTAGCGGGAGCTCTGGCTACAATGAGCAGTTCTTC. This sequence encodes CASSVWTSGSSGYNEQFF.

This clonotype appeared once. The V and J genes are TRBV20-1 and TRBJ1-6; the D gene is possibly TRBD1 (6 bases). The CDR3 runs to 17 residues. The ends were cut back, 6 bases at V and 0 bases at J, with 18 bases in the middle. Germline CDR1 reads DFQATT; CDR2 reads SNEGSKA (reference sequence). The CDR3 DNA reads TGCAGTGCCATGCTGGGGGGGCGTAGCTCCTATAATTCACCCCTCCACTTT. Amino acid sequence: CSAMLGGRSSYNSPLHF.

This clonotype was counted a few times. This chain connects TRBV20-1 to TRBJ2-1; 8 nucleotides agree with TRBD2. Germline V gene sequence: CDR1 DFQATT, CDR2 SNEGSKA (reference sequence). The V and J ends lost 0 bases and 0 bases, in that order; junction bases with no gene match: 7. The CDR3 is made up of 17 amino acids. The CDR3, as DNA: TGCAGTGCTAGAGATCGAAGACTAGCGTTCTCCTACAATGAGCAGTTCTTC. It codes for CSARDRRLAFSYNEQFF.

CDR3 region: CSARDRVYEQYF. In DNA form, the CDR3 reads TGCAGTGCTAGAGACAGGGTGTACGAGCAGTACTTC. The chain combines TRBV20-1 with TRBJ2-7; D is possibly TRBD1 (5 bases). In germline, CDR1 is DFQATT, CDR2 SNEGSKA (reference sequence). Trimming shortened V by 0 bases and J by 4 bases, and 7 bases separated the two germline ends. The CDR3 contains 12 residues.

This clonotype has a handful of counts. The V call is TRBV20-1, the J call TRBJ1-5; D might be TRBD1 (5 bases). Per the germline V gene, CDR1 is DFQATT and CDR2 is SNEGSKA (reference sequence). Trimming pared 1 base from V and 2 bases from J, leaving 12 bases between. The CDR3 spans 15 residues. CDR3 in DNA: TGCAGTGCTAGAGTGAGGGGTCGTGGCAATCAGCCCCAGCATTTT. Its translation: CSARVRGRGNQPQHF.

This clonotype turned up a few times. This chain connects TRBV27 to TRBJ2-3; TRBD1 or TRBD2 may be the D gene (5 bases each). The length of the CDR3 is 16 residues. Trimming took 1 base from V and 0 from J, leaving 11 bases between them. Germline CDR1 is MNHEY and CDR2 is SMNVEV (reference sequence). CDR3 amino acids: CASSLYGTLSTDTQYF. CDR3 nucleotides: TGTGCCAGCAGTTTATATGGGACCTTGAGCACAGATACGCAGTATTTT.

There are a few counts of this clonotype. The chain combines TRBV28 with TRBJ1-2; TRBD1 is a possible D gene (6 bases). V dropped 5 bases and J dropped 2 bases, with 12 bases sitting between them. Germline CDR1 MDHEN, CDR2 SYDVKM. This CDR3 has 14 residues. In nucleotides, the CDR3 is TGTGCCAGCAGTCGAGGGAGGGGGAACTATGGCTACACCTTC. Its protein product is CASSRGRGNYGYTF.

The chain couples TRBV20-1 to TRBJ2-3; 8 nucleotides line up with TRBD1. J was trimmed by 0 bases and V by 1 base; bases with no gene match: 15. The germline V gene encodes CDR1 DFQATT and CDR2 SNEGSKA (reference sequence). This CDR3 is 19 amino acids long. CDR3 sequence reads: CSARVQGAPISLSTDTQYF. As DNA, the CDR3 is TGCAGTGCTAGAGTTCAGGGGGCACCCATCTCTCTTAGCACAGATACGCAGTATTTT.

The V gene is TRBV20-1, the J gene TRBJ2-7; 7 positions match TRBD2. CDR1 and CDR2 (germline): DFQATT, SNEGSKA (reference sequence). CDR3 length: 12 amino acids. V lost 5 bases, J lost 3 bases, and 4 bases stayed unmatched. For the CDR3, the DNA is TGCAGTGCTGGGGAGGGGTTCTACGAGCAGTACTTC. It translates to CSAGEGFYEQYF.

This chain uses TRBV29-1 with TRBJ2-1, with 10 bases fitting TRBD1. The germline CDR1 and CDR2 sequences are SQVTM and ANQGSEA. J gave up 8 bases and V 8 bases, and 12 bases lay outside the gene matches. There are 14 residues in the CDR3. The DNA for the CDR3 is TGCAGCCCAGTCCCGGGACAGGGGTGCGATGAGCAGTTCTTC. As protein: CSPVPGQGCDEQFF.

The rearrangement uses TRBV7-9 and TRBJ2-7, with 7 bases aligning to TRBD1. Trimming at V came to 2 bases and at J to 2 bases, leaving 6 bases not matched to a gene. CDR1 and CDR2 (germline): SEHNR, FQNEAQ (reference sequence). This CDR3 contains 15 residues. As DNA, the CDR3 is TGTGCCAGCAGCTTATCCGGACAGGTCCCCTACGAGCAGTACTTC. This sequence encodes CASSLSGQVPYEQYF.

The chain has TRBV28 and TRBJ2-7, with 7 positions matching TRBD1. Trimming cost V 6 bases and J 0 bases; bases outside gene matches: 5. Germline V lookup: CDR1 MDHEN, CDR2 SYDVKM. The CDR3 totals 14 residues. CDR3: CASRFRDSSYEQYF. The CDR3 DNA sequence: TGTGCCAGCAGATTCCGGGACAGCTCCTACGAGCAGTACTTC. The variable domain in full, with the rest retrieved from reference TRBV28 and TRBJ2-7, is DVKVTQSSRYLVKRTGEKVFLECVQDMDHENMFWYRQDPGLGLRLIYFSYDVKMKEKGDIPEGYSVSREKKERFSLILESASTNQTSMYLCASRFRDSSYEQYFGPGTRLTVT.

The genes are TRBV20-1 and TRBJ2-4; TRBD2 matches at 7 bases. Per germline, CDR1 DFQATT and CDR2 SNEGSKA (reference sequence). This CDR3 contains 15 residues. Here the CDR3 reads CSPWGDYPAKNIQYF. The CDR3 DNA follows: TGCAGCCCATGGGGGGACTACCCTGCCAAAAACATTCAGTACTTC.

This sequence joins TRBV9 and TRBJ2-2, with D perhaps TRBD2 (5 bases). Trimming left V 3 bases short and J 9 bases short, with 21 bases between. Germline CDR1 SGDLS, CDR2 YYNGEE. The CDR3 totals 16 residues. CDR3: CASSEGVLDPKRELFF. CDR3 DNA sequence: TGTGCCAGCAGCGAGGGAGTTTTGGACCCCAAACGGGAGCTGTTTTTT.

This chain joins TRBV3-1 and TRBJ1-2; TRBD1 matches at 11 bases. The ends lost 1 base at V and 7 bases at J; junction bases unmatched: 2. This CDR3 contains 14 residues. CDR1 and CDR2 (germline): LGHDT, YNNKEL (reference sequence). CDR3 in DNA: TGTGCCAGCAGCCAAGGAGGGACAGGGGGTGGCTACACCTTC. This sequence encodes CASSQGGTGGGYTF.

This chain connects TRBV3-1 to TRBJ1-1; 9 bases are shared with TRBD1. The CDR3 covers 14 residues. V shed 6 bases, J shed 5 bases, and the junction held 7 bases outside the gene matches. CDR1 and CDR2 (germline): LGHDT, YNNKEL (reference sequence). The CDR3 nucleotides are TGTGCCAGCAGACAGAGGGACAGGGAGACTGAAGCTTTCTTT. Protein sequence: CASRQRDRETEAFF. Filled out from reference TRBV3-1 and TRBJ1-1, the complete variable domain reads DTAVSQTPKYLVTQMGNDKSIKCEQNLGHDTMYWYKQDSKKFLKIMFSYNNKELIINETVPNRFSPKSPDKAHLNLHINSLELGDSAVYFCASRQRDRETEAFFGQGTRLTVV.

The chain recombines TRBV7-3 with TRBJ2-2; 9 nucleotides line up with TRBD1. In germline, CDR1 is SGHTA, CDR2 FQGTGA. J gave up 7 bases and V 0 bases, and 6 bases lay outside the gene matches. CDR3 length: 16 residues. The CDR3 DNA sequence: TGTGCCAGCAGCTTAACCCGGGACAGGGCGAGCGGGGAGCTGTTTTTT. Protein: CASSLTRDRASGELFF.

Only a few counts were recorded for this clonotype. CDR3 in DNA: TGTGCCAGACGACTAGCGGGAGCTGGGGATACGCAGTATTTT. Translation gives CARRLAGAGDTQYF. The chain combines TRBV2 with TRBJ2-3; 12 nucleotides align to TRBD2. The V and J ends lost 9 bases and 6 bases, in that order; junction bases with no gene match: 7. Germline CDR1 SNHLY, CDR2 FYNNEI. The CDR3 is made up of 14 amino acids.

The chain is built from TRBV15 and TRBJ2-3, with D possibly called TRBD1 or TRBD2 (5 bases each). V lost 1 base to trimming and J lost 1 base, with 15 bases between them. The CDR3 covers 17 residues. CDR1 and CDR2 from the germline V gene are LNHNV and YYDKDF (reference sequence). The CDR3 sequence is CATSRAPAGSGTDTQYF. CDR3 nucleotide sequence: TGTGCCACCAGCAGAGCCCCCGCAGGGAGTGGCACAGATACGCAGTATTTT.

In this sample, this clonotype turned up a few times. This sequence joins TRBV5-1 and TRBJ2-2, with 12 bases that match TRBD2. From germline, CDR1 is SGHRS and CDR2 YFSETQ. The CDR3 covers 17 residues. The trim removed 2 bases at V and 5 bases at J, leaving 7 bases unmatched. Here the CDR3 DNA reads TGCGCCAGCAGCTTCCTAGCGGGAGGGCCGTATACCGGGGAGCTGTTTTTT. Translating gives CASSFLAGGPYTGELFF. The full variable domain, in which reference TRBV5-1 and TRBJ2-2 provide the parts outside the CDR3, is KAGVTQTPRYLIKTRGQQVTLSCSPISGHRSVSWYQQTPGQGLQFLFEYFSETQRNKGNFPGRFSGRQFSNSRSEMNVSTLELGDSALYLCASSFLAGGPYTGELFFGEGSRLTVL.

CDR3 protein: CASSPPWGGRYEQYF. In DNA form, the CDR3 reads TGTGCCAGCTCACCACCGTGGGGGGGTCGGTACGAGCAGTACTTC. This sequence joins TRBV18 and TRBJ2-7; 7 nucleotides match TRBD2. J lost 4 bases, V lost 0 bases, and 6 bases had no gene match. This CDR3 has 15 residues. Germline values: CDR1 KGHSH, CDR2 LQKENI.

This clonotype has only a few counts. V gene TRBV12-3 or TRBV12-4 combines with J gene TRBJ1-5; D gene uncertain. V lost 0 bases and J 3 bases, leaving 6 bases between the germline ends. The CDR3 spans 14 residues. The DNA of the CDR3 is TGTGCCAGCAGTTTAGCGGACTTCAATCAGCCCCAGCATTTT. Its protein is CASSLADFNQPQHF.